Listed here is a single T cell receptor beta chain. Its antigen remains unidentified. Sequencing libraries made from TCR beta cDNA carried unique molecular identifiers. T cells numbering roughly 0.9 to 10 million yielded cDNA molecules that totaled some 500,000. TCRdb reprocessed the PCR reads via MiXCR and lists one record per CDR3 protein. The repertoire holds around 440,000 distinct CDR3 sequences, 45% seen once, with roughly an eighth in the top ten. The sample belongs to a study of post-analysis software for immune sequencing data. For the study at large: Patients with relapsing-remitting, secondary progressive and progressive-relapsing multiple sclerosis courses were all represented. Regarding the study as a whole: A few TRBV segments (TRBV5-6, TRBV5-1 and TRBV20-1 among them) occurred more frequently in patients than in controls.

There are 12 residues in the CDR3. V was trimmed by 6 bases and J by 9 bases, leaving 11 bases between them. CDR1 KGHDR and CDR2 SFDVKD come from the germline V gene. The chain combines TRBV24-1 with TRBJ2-1; no definite D call. This sequence was found in a girl aged 5-17 years with multiple sclerosis. Sample: blood. The CDR3 region is CATSKSIGEQFF. The DNA for the CDR3 is TGTGCCACCAGTAAGAGCATTGGTGAGCAGTTCTTC.